Listed below are T cell receptor beta chains from one sample, sequenced in a study of tumor-infiltrating lymphocytes in glioblastoma multiforme. TCRdb reanalysed the multiplex PCR reads using MiXCR and keeps one entry per CDR3 protein. The data show 10,000 to 15,000 distinct CDR3 sequences, roughly 64% seen once. Sequencing used brain tumor tissue. The source of these receptors is a male donor with glioblastoma. CDR3s leave out the opening cysteine and the closing phenylalanine or tryptophan.

v_call,cdr3_length,j_call,cdr3_aa
TRBV29-1,12,TRBJ2-3,SLSRQAHTDTQY
TRBV13,16,TRBJ2-6,GSRKTQGAISGANVLT
TRBV6-1,14,TRBJ2-1,ACSEAQGGWDTEQF
TRBV4-1,13,TRBJ1-6,ASQTLASGVSPLR
TRBV20-1,12,TRBJ2-7,SARKLGGPYEQY
TRBV20-1,12,TRBJ2-2,SARQDANTGELF
TRBV20-1,12,TRBJ2-1,SAIRGLIGNGQF
TRBV11-2,14,TRBJ2-5,ASRSKSGQGRAAQY
TRBV5-1,13,TRBJ2-1,ASSPGTGVYNEQF
TRBV6-5,11,TRBJ1-1,ASSLPEGGGAF
TRBV11-2,11,.,ASSLERGHKQY
TRBV10-2,15,TRBJ2-7,ASSKLAGGPASYEHY
TRBV20-1,10,TRBJ2-7,SATSGTGEQY
TRBV20-1,14,TRBJ2-2,SARDGDRGDTGELF
TRBV29-1,12,TRBJ2-5,SVESTGLGEIQY
TRBV12-3/TRBV12-4,12,TRBJ1-2,ASNLVGGRFGYT
TRBV20-1,12,TRBJ2-1,STRDEARLFEQF
TRBV6-5,12,TRBJ2-1,ASTPGAGYNEQF
TRBV5-1,15,TRBJ2-5,ASSLWGDTRPQETQY
TRBV7-3,15,TRBJ2-1,ASSLTPAGDYNNEQF
TRBV12-3/TRBV12-4,15,TRBJ2-5,TSSFGFRREGLVTQY
TRBV5-1,14,TRBJ2-7,ASSLEGQASFYEQY
TRBV6-5,11,.,ASSYTGNQSQY
TRBV6-1,8,TRBJ1-2,ASREDGYT
TRBV12-3/TRBV12-4,11,TRBJ1-1,ASSLSRGTEAF
TRBV11-3,12,TRBJ2-3,ASSLVASTDTQY
TRBV11-3,11,TRBJ2-1,ASSLGALGEQF
TRBV5-6,11,TRBJ2-5,ASSLEEAETQY
TRBV29-1,11,TRBJ2-3,SGAGTRIDTQY
TRBV6-6,12,TRBJ1-5,ASWARGGDQPQH
TRBV6-5,14,TRBJ2-7,ASSAPGLAGFYGQY
TRBV6-5,12,TRBJ2-7,ASSHSGGWAEQY
TRBV10-3,11,TRBJ2-2,AISRAVTEELF
TRBV20-1,13,TRBJ2-7,SALARETRVYEQY
TRBV20-1,11,TRBJ2-7,SAKGEAGYEQY
TRBV11-1,12,TRBJ2-1,ASKRGQYDNEQF
TRBV11-2,15,TRBJ2-3,ASSLVGRGWATDTQY
TRBV7-9,12,TRBJ2-1,ASSPLLMPDEQF
TRBV20-1,10,TRBJ2-7,SAREEGYELY
TRBV19,16,TRBJ2-4,ASRPETSGRGTKNIQY
TRBV12-3/TRBV12-4,11,TRBJ2-1,ASSSRGSGEQF
TRBV20-1,12,TRBJ1-3,NTLTGTTGNTIY
TRBV6-1,10,TRBJ2-2,ASWGDTGELF
TRBV11-2,13,TRBJ2-7,VSSSFEGHSYEQY
TRBV4-1,18,TRBJ2-2,ASSQTPGGARTKNTEELF
TRBV19,10,TRBJ1-2,ASSTGGSGYT
TRBV11-2,12,TRBJ1-3,AISWIGAGDTIY
TRBV10-3,14,TRBJ2-7,AISEGGDSSPYEQY
TRBV20-1,14,TRBJ2-3,NTTDPGLANADTQY
TRBV11-3,14,TRBJ2-1,ASSLGGGTSYTEQF